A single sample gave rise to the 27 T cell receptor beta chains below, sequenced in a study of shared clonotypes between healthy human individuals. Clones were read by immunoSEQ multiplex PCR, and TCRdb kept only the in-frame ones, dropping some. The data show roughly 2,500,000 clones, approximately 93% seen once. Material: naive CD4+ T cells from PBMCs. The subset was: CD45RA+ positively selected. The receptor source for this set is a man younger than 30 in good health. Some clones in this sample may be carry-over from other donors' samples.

In DNA, the CDR3 is TGTGCCAGCTCACCCGGGACTAGCGGCCACGAGCAGTACTTC. Translating it yields CASSPGTSGHEQYF. The chain uses TRBV18 and TRBJ2-7; 11 bases line up with TRBD2. In germline, CDR1 is KGHSH, CDR2 LQKENI. Germline trimming cut 3 bases from V and 5 bases from J; bases unmatched to any gene: 3. The CDR3 spans 14 residues.

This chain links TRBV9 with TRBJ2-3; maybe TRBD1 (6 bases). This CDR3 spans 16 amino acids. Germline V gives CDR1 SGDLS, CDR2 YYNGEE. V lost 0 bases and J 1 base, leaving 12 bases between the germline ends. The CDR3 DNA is TGTGCCAGCAGCGTAGAAGGGGGAGATGGCACAGATACGCAGTATTTT. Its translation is CASSVEGGDGTDTQYF.

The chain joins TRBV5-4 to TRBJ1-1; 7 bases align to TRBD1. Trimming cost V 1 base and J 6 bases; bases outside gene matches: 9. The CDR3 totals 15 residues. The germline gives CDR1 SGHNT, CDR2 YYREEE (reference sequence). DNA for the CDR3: TGTGCCAGCAGCTTGAAAGGGGGCGCGGGCCCTGAAGCTTTCTTT. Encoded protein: CASSLKGGAGPEAFF.

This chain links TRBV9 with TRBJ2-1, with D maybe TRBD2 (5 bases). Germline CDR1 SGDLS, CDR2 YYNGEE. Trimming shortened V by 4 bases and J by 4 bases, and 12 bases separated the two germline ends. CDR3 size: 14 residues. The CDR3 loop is CASSPSPSYNEQFF. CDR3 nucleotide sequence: TGTGCCAGCAGCCCTAGCCCTAGTTACAATGAGCAGTTCTTC.

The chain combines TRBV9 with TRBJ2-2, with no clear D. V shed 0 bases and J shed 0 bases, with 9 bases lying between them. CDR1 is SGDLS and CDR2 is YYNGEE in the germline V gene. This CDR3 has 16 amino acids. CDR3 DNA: TGTGCCAGCAGCGTAGCAATCCTGCCGAACACCGGGGAGCTGTTTTTT. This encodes CASSVAILPNTGELFF.

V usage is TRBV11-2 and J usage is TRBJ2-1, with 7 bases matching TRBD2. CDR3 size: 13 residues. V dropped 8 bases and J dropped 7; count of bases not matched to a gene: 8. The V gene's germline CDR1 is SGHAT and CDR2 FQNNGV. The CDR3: CASGRAWENEQFF. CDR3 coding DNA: TGTGCCAGCGGGAGGGCCTGGGAAAATGAGCAGTTCTTC.

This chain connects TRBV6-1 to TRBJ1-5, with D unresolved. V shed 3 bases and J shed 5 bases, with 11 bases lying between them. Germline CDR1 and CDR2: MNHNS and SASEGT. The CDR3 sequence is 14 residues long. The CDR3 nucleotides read TGTGCCAGCAGTGACGCTAGCGGCTATCAGCCCCAGCATTTT. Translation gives CASSDASGYQPQHF.

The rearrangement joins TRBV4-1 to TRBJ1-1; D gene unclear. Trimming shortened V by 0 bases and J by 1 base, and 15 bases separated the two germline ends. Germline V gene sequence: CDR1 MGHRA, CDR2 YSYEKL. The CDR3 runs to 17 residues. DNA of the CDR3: TGCGCCAGCAGCCAAGATATGAGGCGGGGAGCGAACACTGAAGCTTTCTTT. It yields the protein CASSQDMRRGANTEAFF.

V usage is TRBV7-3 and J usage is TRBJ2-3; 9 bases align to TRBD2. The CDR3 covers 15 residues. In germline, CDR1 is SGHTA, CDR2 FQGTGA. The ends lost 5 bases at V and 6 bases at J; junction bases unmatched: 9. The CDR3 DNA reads TGTGCCAGCAGCCCGTCGGGACTAGCATGGGATACGCAGTATTTT. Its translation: CASSPSGLAWDTQYF.

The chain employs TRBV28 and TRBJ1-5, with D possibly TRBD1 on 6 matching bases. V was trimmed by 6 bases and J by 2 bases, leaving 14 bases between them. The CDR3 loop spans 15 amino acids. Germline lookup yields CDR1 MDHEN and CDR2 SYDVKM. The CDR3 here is CASRPGGARNQPQHF. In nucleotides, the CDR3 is TGTGCCAGCAGGCCGGGGGGGGCCCGCAATCAGCCCCAGCATTTT.

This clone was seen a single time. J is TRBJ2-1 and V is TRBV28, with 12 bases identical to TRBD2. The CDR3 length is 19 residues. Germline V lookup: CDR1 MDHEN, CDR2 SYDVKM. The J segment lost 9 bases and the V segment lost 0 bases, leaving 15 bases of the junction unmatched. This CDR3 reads CASSLWTSGSSTRLSEQFF. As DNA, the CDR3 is TGTGCCAGCAGTTTATGGACTAGCGGGAGTTCCACACGCCTTAGTGAGCAGTTCTTC.

CDR3 amino acids: CASSLKYPTGGEGTDTQYF. The DNA of the CDR3 is TGTGCCAGCAGCTTAAAATATCCGACAGGGGGAGAGGGCACAGATACGCAGTATTTT. This chain uses TRBV7-9 with TRBJ2-3; 9 nucleotides match TRBD1. Germline trimming cut 2 bases from V and 1 base from J; bases unmatched to any gene: 13. This CDR3 is built from 19 residues. Germline CDR1 reads SEHNR; CDR2 reads FQNEAQ (reference sequence).

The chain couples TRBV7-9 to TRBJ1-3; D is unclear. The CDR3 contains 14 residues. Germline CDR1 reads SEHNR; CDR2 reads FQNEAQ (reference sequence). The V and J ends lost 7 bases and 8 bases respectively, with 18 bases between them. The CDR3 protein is CASTKDLVGDTIYF. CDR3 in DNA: TGTGCCAGCACCAAAGACCTGGTCGGGGACACCATATATTTT.

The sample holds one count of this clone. The CDR3 coding sequence is TGTGCCATCAGGGGGATGGCTAATGAAAAACTGTTTTTT. Encoded protein: CAIRGMANEKLFF. The chain links TRBV10-3 to TRBJ1-4; no reliable D call. V lost 6 bases and J lost 3, with 8 bases in between. The germline gives CDR1 ENHRY, CDR2 SYGVKD. The CDR3 is made up of 13 amino acids.

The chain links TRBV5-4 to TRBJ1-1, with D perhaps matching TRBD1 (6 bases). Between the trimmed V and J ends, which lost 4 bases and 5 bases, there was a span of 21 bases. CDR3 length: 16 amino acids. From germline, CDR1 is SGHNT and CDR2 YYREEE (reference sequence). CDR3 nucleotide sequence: TGTGCCAGCAGCCACGGACAGTCAAGGTCGGGGACTGAAGCTTTCTTT. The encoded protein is CASSHGQSRSGTEAFF.

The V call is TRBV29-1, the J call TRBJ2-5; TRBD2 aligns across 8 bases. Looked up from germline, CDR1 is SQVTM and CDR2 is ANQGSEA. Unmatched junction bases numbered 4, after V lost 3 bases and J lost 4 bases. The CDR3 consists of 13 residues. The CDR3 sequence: CSVDRTSSETQYF. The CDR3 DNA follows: TGCAGCGTTGACCGGACTAGCTCAGAGACCCAGTACTTC. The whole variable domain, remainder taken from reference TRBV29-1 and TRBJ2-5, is SAVISQKPSRDICQRGTSLTIQCQVDSQVTMMFWYRQQPGQSLTLIATANQGSEATYESGFVIDKFPISRPNLTFSTLTVSNMSPEDSSIYLCSVDRTSSETQYFGPGTRLLVL.

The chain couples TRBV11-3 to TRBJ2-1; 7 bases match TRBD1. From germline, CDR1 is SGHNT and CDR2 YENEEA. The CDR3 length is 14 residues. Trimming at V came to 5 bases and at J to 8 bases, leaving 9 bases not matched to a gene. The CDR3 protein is CASSRQGRSDEQFF. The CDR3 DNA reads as TGTGCCAGCAGCCGACAGGGAAGGTCCGATGAGCAGTTCTTC.

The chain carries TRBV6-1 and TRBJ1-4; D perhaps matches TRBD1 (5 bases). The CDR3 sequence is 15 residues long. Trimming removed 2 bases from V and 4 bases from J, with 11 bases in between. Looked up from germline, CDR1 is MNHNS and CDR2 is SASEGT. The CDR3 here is CASSEWEGINEKLFF. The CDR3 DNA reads TGTGCCAGCAGTGAATGGGAGGGGATTAATGAAAAACTGTTTTTT.

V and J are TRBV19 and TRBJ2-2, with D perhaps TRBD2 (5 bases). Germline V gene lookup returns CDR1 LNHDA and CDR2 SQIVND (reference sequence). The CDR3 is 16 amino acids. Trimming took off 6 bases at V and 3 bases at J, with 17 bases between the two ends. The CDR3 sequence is CASSPRGSVHTGELFF. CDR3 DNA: TGTGCCAGTAGCCCTCGGGGTAGCGTCCACACCGGGGAGCTGTTTTTT.

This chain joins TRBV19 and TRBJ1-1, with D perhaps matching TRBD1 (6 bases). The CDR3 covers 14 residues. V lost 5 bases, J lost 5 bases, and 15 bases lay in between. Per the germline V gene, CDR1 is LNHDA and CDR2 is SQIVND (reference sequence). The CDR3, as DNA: TGTGCCAGTAGTTTATGGGGGGCTAGGACTGAAGCTTTCTTT. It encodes CASSLWGARTEAFF.

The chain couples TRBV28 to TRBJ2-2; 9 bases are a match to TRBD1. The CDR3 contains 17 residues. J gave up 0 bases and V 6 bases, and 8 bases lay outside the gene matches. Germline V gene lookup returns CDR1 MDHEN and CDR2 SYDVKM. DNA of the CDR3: TGTGCCAGCAGCCTATATGGGACAGGGACGAACACCGGGGAGCTGTTTTTT. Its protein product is CASSLYGTGTNTGELFF.

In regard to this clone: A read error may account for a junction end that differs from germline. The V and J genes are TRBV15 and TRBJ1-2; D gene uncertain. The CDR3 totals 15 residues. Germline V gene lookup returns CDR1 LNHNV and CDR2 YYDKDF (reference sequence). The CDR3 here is CATSRESGPNYGCTF. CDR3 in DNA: TGTGCCACCAGCAGAGAAAGCGGCCCTAACTATGGCTGCACCTTC.

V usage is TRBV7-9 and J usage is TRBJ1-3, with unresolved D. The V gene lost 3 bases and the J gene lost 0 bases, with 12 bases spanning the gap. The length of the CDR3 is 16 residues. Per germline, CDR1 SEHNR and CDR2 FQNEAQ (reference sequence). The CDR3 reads CASSFGRQSSGNTIYF. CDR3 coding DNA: TGTGCCAGCAGCTTTGGCAGGCAAAGCTCTGGAAACACCATATATTTT.

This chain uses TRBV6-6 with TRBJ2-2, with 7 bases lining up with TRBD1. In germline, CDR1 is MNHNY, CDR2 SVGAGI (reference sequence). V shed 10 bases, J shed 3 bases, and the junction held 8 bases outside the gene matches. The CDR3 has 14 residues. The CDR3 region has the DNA TGTGCCACCCTAGAAGGGGGCCACACCGGGGAGCTGTTTTTT. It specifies CATLEGGHTGELFF.

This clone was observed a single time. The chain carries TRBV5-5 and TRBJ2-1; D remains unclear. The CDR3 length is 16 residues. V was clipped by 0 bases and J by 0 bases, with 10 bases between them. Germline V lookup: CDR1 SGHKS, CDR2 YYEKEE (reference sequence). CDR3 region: CASSLASVFSYNEQFF. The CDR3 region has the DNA TGTGCCAGCAGCTTGGCTTCCGTATTCTCCTACAATGAGCAGTTCTTC.

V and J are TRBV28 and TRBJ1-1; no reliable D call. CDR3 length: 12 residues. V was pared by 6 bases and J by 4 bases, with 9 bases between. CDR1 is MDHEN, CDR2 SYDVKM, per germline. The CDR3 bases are TGTGCCAGCAGCGATTCGGGCACTGAAGCTTTCTTT. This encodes CASSDSGTEAFF.

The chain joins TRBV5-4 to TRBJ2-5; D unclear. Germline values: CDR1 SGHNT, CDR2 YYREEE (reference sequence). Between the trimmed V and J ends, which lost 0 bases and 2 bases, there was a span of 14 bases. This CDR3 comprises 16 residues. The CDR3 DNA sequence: TGTGCCAGCAGCTTGGCGGGCGCAGGTTATCAAGAGACCCAGTACTTC. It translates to CASSLAGAGYQETQYF. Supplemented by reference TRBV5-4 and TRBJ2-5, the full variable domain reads ETGVTQSPTHLIKTRGQQVTLRCSSQSGHNTVSWYQQALGQGPQFIFQYYREEENGRGNFPPRFSGLQFPNYSSELNVNALELDDSALYLCASSLAGAGYQETQYFGPGTRLLVL.